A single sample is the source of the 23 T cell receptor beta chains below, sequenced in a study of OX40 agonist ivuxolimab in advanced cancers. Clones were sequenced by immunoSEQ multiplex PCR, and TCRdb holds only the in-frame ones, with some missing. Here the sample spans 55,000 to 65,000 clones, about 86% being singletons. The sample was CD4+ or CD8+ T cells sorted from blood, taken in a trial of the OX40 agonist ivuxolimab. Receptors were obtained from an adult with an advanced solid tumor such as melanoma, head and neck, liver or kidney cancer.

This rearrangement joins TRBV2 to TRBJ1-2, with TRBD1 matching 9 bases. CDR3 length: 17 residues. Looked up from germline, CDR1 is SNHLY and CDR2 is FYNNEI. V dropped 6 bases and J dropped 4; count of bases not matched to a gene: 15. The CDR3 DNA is TGTGCCAGCAGGACGGGACAGGGTGGAGGGTTTGGCTATGGCTACACCTTC. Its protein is CASRTGQGGGFGYGYTF.

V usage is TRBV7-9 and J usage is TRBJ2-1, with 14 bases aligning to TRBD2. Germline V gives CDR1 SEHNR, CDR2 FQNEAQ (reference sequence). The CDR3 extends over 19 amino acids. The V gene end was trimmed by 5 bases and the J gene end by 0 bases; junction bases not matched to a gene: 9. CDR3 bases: TGTGCCAGCAGCATGCTAGGACTAGCGGGGGGAAACTCCTACAATGAGCAGTTCTTC. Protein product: CASSMLGLAGGNSYNEQFF.

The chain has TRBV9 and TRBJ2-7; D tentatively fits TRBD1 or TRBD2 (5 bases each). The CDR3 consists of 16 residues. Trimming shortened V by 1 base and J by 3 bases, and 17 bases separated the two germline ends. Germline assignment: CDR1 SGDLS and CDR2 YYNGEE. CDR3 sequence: CASSVLPGTPSYEQYF. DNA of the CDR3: TGTGCCAGCAGCGTACTTCCCGGGACCCCCAGCTACGAGCAGTACTTC.

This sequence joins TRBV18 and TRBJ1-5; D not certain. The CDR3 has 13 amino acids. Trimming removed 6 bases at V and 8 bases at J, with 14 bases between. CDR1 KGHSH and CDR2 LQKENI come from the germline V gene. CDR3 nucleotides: TGTGCCAGCTCCGAACAGACTTCTGAGCCCCAGCATTTT. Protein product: CASSEQTSEPQHF.

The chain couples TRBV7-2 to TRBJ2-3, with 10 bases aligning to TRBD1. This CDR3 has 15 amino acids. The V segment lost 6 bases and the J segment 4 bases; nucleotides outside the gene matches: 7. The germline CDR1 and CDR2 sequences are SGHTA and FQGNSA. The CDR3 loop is CASSPRQGAADTQYF. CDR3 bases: TGTGCCAGCAGTCCTCGACAGGGGGCGGCAGATACGCAGTATTTT.

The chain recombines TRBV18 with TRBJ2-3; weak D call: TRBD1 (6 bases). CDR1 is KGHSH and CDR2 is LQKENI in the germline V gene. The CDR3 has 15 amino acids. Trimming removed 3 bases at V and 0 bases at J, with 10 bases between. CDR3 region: CASSPRQVSTDTQYF. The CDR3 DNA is TGTGCCAGCTCACCCAGACAGGTTAGCACAGATACGCAGTATTTT.

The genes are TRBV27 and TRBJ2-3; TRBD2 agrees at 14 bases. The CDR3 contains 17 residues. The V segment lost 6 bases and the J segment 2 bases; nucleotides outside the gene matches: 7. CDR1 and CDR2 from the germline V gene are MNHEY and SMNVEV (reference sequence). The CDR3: CASSPGTSGGLTDTQYF. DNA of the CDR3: TGTGCCAGCAGCCCCGGGACTAGCGGGGGCCTCACAGATACGCAGTATTTT.

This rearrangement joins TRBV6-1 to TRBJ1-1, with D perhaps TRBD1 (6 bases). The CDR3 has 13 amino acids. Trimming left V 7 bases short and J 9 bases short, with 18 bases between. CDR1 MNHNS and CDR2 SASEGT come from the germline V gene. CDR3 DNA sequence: TGTGCCAGCACCCTCGACCGGGACAACAAAGCTTTCTTT. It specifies CASTLDRDNKAFF.

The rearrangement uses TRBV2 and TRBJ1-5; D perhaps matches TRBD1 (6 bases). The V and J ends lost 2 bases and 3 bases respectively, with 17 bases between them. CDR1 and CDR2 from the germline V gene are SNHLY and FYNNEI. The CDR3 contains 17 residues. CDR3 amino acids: CASSEYGQGLINQPQHF. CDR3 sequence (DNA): TGTGCCAGCAGTGAATACGGGCAGGGGCTTATCAATCAGCCCCAGCATTTT. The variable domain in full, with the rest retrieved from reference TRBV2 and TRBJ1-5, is EPEVTQTPSHQVTQMGQEVILRCVPISNHLYFYWYRQILGQKVEFLVSFYNNEISEKSEIFDDQFSVERPDGSNFTLKIRSTKLEDSAMYFCASSEYGQGLINQPQHFGDGTRLSIL.

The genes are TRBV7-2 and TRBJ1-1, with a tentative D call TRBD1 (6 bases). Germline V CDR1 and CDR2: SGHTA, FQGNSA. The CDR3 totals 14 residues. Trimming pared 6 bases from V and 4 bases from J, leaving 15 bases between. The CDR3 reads CASRPRGRFTEAFF. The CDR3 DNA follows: TGTGCCAGCAGACCTCGGGGGCGGTTCACTGAAGCTTTCTTT.

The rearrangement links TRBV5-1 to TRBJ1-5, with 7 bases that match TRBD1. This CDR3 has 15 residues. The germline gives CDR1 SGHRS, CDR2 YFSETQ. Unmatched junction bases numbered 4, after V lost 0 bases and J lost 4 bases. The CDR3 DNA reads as TGCGCCAGCAGCTTGGGGACAGGAGATAATCAGCCCCAGCATTTT. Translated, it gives CASSLGTGDNQPQHF.

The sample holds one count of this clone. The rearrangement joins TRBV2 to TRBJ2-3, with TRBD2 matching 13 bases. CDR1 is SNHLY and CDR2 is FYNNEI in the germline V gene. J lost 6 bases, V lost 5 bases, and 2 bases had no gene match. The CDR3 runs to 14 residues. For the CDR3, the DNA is TGTGCCAGCAGTCCGGGACTAGCGGGGGATACGCAGTATTTT. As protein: CASSPGLAGDTQYF.

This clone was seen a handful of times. The CDR3, as DNA: TGTGCCAGCAGGGTATTGCAGGGTGGGAATTCACCCCTCCACTTT. It is translated as CASRVLQGGNSPLHF. The chain is built from TRBV6-5 and TRBJ1-6, with a tentative D call TRBD1 (5 bases). Germline V CDR1 and CDR2: MNHEY, SVGAGI. With 6 bases removed from V and 7 bases from J, the gap between germline ends came to 16 bases. The CDR3 has 15 residues.

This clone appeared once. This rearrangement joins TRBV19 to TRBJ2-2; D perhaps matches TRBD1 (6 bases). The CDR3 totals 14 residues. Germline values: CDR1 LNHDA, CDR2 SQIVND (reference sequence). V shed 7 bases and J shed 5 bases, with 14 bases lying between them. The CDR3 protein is CASNTRGSTGELFF. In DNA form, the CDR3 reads TGTGCCAGTAACACCAGGGGTTCGACCGGGGAGCTGTTTTTT. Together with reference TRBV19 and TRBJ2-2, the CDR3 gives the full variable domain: DGGITQSPKYLFRKEGQNVTLSCEQNLNHDAMYWYRQDPGQGLRLIYYSQIVNDFQKGDIAEGYSVSREKKESFPLTVTSAQKNPTAFYLCASNTRGSTGELFFGEGSRLTVL.

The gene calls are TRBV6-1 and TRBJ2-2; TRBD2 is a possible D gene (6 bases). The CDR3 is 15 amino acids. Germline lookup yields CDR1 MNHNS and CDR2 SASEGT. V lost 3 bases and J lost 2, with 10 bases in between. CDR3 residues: CASSEGGFNTGELFF. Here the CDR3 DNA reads TGTGCCAGCAGTGAGGGGGGTTTTAACACCGGGGAGCTGTTTTTT.

CDR3 sequence: CARNGFGNTIYF. In nucleotides, the CDR3 is TGTGCCAGGAACGGGTTTGGAAACACCATATATTTT. V usage is TRBV2 and J usage is TRBJ1-3; D call uncertain. The CDR3 extends over 12 amino acids. The V end lost 9 bases, the J end lost 3 bases, and 9 bases lay between the germline ends. Germline CDR1 is SNHLY and CDR2 is FYNNEI.

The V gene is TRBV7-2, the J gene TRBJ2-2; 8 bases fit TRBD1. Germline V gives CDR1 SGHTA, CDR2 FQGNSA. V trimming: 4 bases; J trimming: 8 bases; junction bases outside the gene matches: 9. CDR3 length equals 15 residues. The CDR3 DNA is TGTGCCAGCAGCTCTACAGGGGGAAGAATGGGGGAGCTGTTTTTT. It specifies CASSSTGGRMGELFF.

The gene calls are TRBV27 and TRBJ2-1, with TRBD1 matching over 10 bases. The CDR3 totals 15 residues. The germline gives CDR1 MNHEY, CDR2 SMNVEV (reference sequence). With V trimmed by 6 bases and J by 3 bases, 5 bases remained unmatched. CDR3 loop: CASRGQGFYYNEQFF. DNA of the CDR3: TGTGCCAGCAGGGGACAGGGGTTTTACTACAATGAGCAGTTCTTC.

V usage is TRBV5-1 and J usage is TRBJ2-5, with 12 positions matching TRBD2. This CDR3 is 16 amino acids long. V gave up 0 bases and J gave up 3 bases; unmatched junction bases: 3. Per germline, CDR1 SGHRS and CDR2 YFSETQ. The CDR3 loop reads CASSLASGGAEETQYF. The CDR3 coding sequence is TGCGCCAGCAGCTTGGCTAGCGGGGGGGCGGAAGAGACCCAGTACTTC.

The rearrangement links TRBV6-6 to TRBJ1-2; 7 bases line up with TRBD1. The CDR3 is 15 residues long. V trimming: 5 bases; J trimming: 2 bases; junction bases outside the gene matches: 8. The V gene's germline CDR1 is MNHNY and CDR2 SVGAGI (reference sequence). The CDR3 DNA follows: TGTGCCAGCAGTGATCGACAGGGCTTCAACTATGGCTACACCTTC. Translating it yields CASSDRQGFNYGYTF.

The CDR3 here is CASSATGGETQYF. Written as DNA, the CDR3 is TGCGCCAGCAGCGCGACGGGTGGGGAGACCCAGTACTTC. The V and J genes are TRBV5-1 and TRBJ2-5; D unclear. Germline-derived CDR1 and CDR2 are SGHRS and YFSETQ. The V end was cut by 4 bases, the J end by 5 bases, with 12 bases between. This CDR3 comprises 13 residues.

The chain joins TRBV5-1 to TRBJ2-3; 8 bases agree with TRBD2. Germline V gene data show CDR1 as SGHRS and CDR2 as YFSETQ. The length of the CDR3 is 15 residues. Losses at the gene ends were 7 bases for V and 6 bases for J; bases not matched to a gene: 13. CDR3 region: CASAESGGPGDTQYF. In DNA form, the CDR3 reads TGCGCCAGCGCAGAAAGCGGGGGTCCCGGGGATACGCAGTATTTT.

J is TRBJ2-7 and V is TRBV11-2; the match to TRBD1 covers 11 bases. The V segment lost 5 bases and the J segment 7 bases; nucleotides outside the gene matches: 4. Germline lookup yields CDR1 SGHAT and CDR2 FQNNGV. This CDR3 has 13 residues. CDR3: CASSPDRGREQYF. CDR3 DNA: TGTGCCAGCAGCCCGGACAGGGGGCGGGAGCAGTACTTC.